This TCR beta chain comes out of a study of T cell changes during pregnancy in multiple sclerosis. V was pared by 1 base and J by 2 bases, with 8 bases between. The germline V gene encodes CDR1 SGHNT and CDR2 YYREEE (reference sequence). The CDR3 length is 14 residues. This table comes from immunoSEQ multiplex PCR, and its TCRdb copy is limited to in-frame clones, with some not included. The sample includes tens of thousands of clones, 70% to 90% of them seen just once. Sequenced here: CD4+ T cells from peripheral blood mononuclear cells, sampled in the first trimester of pregnancy. This receptor was taken from a female donor with multiple sclerosis, enrolled in a pregnancy study. The chain carries TRBV5-4 and TRBJ2-3; D call uncertain. The CDR3 here is CASSLQAPTDTQYF. CDR3 DNA: TGTGCCAGCAGCTTGCAAGCACCCACAGATACGCAGTATTTT.